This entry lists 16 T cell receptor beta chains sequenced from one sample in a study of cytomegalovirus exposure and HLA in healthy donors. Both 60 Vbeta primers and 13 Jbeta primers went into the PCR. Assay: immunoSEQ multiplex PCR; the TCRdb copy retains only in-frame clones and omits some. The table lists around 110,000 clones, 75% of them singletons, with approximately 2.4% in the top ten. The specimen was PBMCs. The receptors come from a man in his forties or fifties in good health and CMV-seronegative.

CDR3 sequence: CASSPTGGSSYGYTF. CDR3 DNA sequence: TGTGCCAGTAGCCCCACAGGGGGCAGTTCTTATGGCTACACCTTC. The chain joins TRBV19 to TRBJ1-2; 9 bases agree with TRBD1. Germline CDR1 LNHDA, CDR2 SQIVND (reference sequence). This CDR3 comprises 15 residues. The junction had 10 bases not matched to a gene; V was cut back by 6 bases and J by 5 bases.

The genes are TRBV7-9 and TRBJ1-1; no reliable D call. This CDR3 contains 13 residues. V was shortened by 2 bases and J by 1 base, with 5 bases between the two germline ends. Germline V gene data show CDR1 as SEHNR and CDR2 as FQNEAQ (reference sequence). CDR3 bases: TGTGCCAGCAGCTTACCCGGGAACACTGAAGCTTTCTTT. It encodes CASSLPGNTEAFF.

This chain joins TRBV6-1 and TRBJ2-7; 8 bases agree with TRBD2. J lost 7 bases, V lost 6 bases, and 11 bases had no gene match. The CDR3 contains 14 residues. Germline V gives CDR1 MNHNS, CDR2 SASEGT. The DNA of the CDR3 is TGTGCCAGCAGCCCGGGACTAGAGAGGCGGGAGCAGTACTTC. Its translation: CASSPGLERREQYF.

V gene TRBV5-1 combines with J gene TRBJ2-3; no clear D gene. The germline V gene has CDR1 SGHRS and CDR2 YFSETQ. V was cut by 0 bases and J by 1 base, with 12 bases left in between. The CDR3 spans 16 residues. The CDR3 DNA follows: TGCGCCAGCAGCTTGGGAGAGTTCGCGGGCACAGATACGCAGTATTTT. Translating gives CASSLGEFAGTDTQYF.

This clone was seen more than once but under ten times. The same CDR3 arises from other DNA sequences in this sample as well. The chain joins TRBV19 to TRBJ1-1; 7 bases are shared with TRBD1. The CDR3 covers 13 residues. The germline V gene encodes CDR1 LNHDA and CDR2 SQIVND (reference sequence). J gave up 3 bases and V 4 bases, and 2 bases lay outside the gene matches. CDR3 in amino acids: CASSSTGDTEAFF. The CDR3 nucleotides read TGTGCCAGTAGTAGTACAGGGGACACTGAAGCTTTCTTT.

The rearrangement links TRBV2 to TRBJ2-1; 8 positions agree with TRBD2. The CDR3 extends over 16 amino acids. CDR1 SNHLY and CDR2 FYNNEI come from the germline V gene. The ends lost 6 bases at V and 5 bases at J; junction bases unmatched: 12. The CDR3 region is CASSPLFGGGNNEQFF. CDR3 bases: TGTGCCAGCAGCCCGTTGTTCGGCGGGGGGAACAATGAGCAGTTCTTC. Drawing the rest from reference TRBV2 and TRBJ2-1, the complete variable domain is EPEVTQTPSHQVTQMGQEVILRCVPISNHLYFYWYRQILGQKVEFLVSFYNNEISEKSEIFDDQFSVERPDGSNFTLKIRSTKLEDSAMYFCASSPLFGGGNNEQFFGPGTRLTVL.

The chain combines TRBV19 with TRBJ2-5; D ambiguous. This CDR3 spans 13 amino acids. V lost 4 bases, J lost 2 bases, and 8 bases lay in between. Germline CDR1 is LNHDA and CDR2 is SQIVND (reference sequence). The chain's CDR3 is CASSRDKQETQYF. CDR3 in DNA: TGTGCCAGTAGTAGAGATAAACAAGAGACCCAGTACTTC.

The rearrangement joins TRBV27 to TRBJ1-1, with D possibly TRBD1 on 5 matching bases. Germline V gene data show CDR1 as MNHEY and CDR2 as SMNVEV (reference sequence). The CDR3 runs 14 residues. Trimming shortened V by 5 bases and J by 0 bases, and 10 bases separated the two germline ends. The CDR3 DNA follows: TGTGCCAGCAGTCGCGGGGGGTTGAACACTGAAGCTTTCTTT. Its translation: CASSRGGLNTEAFF.

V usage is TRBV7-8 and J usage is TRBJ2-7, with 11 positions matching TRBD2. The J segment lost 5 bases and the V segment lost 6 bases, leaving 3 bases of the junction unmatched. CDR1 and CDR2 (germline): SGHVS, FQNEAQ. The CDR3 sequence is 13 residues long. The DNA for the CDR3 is TGTGCCAGCAGACTAGCGGGGGTACACGAGCAGTACTTC. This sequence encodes CASRLAGVHEQYF.

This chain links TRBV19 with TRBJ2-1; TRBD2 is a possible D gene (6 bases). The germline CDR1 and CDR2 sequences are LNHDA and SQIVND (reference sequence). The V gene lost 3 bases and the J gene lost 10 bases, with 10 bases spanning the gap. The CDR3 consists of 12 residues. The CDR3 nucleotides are TGTGCCAGTAGTATCGCGGGGAACGAGCAGTTCTTC. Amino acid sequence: CASSIAGNEQFF. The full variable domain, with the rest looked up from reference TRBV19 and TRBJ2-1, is DGGITQSPKYLFRKEGQNVTLSCEQNLNHDAMYWYRQDPGQGLRLIYYSQIVNDFQKGDIAEGYSVSREKKESFPLTVTSAQKNPTAFYLCASSIAGNEQFFGPGTRLTVL.

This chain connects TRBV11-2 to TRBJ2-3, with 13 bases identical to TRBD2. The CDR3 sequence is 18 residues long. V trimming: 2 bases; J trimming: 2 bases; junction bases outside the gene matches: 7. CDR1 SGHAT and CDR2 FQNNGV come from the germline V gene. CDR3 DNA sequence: TGTGCCAGCAGCTTACCCCCGGGACTAGCGGGACCCACAGATACGCAGTATTTT. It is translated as CASSLPPGLAGPTDTQYF.

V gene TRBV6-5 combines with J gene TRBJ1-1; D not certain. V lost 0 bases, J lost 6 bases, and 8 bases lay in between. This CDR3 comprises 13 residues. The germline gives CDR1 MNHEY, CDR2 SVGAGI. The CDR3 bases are TGTGCCAGCAGTTACTCGACCGGGGCTGAAGCTTTCTTT. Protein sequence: CASSYSTGAEAFF.

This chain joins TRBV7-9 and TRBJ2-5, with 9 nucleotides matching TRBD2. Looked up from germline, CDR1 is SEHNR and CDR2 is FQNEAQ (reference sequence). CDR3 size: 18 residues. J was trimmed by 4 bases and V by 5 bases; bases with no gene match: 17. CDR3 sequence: CASSPGRGERGVRETQYF. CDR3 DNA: TGTGCCAGCAGCCCCGGCCGGGGGGAGCGGGGGGTGAGAGAGACCCAGTACTTC.

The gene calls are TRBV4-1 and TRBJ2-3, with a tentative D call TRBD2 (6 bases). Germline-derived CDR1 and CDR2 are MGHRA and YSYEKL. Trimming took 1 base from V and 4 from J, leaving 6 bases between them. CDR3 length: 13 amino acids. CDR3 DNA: TGCGCCAGCAGCCAAGGACTAGCAGATACGCAGTATTTT. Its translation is CASSQGLADTQYF.

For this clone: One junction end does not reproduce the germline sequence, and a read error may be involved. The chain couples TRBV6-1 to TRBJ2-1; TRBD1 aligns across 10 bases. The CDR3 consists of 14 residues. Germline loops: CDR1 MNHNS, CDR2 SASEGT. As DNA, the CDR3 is TGTGCCAGCAGTGAATCCCACTTCGGGACAGGGGTGGTCTTC. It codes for CASSESHFGTGVVF.

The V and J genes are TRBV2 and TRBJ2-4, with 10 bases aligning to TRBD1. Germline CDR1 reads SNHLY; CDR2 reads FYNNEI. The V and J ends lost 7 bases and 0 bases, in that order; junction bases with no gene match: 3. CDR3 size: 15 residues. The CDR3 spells CASIDRGRAKNIQYF. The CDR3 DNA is TGTGCCAGCATAGACAGGGGGCGAGCCAAAAACATTCAGTACTTC. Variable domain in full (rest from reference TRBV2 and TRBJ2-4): EPEVTQTPSHQVTQMGQEVILRCVPISNHLYFYWYRQILGQKVEFLVSFYNNEISEKSEIFDDQFSVERPDGSNFTLKIRSTKLEDSAMYFCASIDRGRAKNIQYFGAGTRLSVL.